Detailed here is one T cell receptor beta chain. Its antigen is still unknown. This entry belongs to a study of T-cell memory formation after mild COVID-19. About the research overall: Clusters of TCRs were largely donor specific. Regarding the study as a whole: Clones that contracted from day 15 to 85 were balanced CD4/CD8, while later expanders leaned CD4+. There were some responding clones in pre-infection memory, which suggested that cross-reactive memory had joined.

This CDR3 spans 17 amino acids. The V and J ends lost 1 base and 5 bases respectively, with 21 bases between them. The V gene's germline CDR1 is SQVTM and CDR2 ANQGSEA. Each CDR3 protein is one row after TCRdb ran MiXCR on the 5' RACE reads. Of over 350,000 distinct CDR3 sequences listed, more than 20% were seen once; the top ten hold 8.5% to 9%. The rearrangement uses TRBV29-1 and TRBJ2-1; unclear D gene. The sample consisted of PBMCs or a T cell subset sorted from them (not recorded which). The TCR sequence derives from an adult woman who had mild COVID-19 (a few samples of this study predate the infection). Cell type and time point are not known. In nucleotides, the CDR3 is TGCAGCGTTGAAGTAAGGCTCTCTAGAAGTGGGAACAATGAGCAGTTCTTC. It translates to CSVEVRLSRSGNNEQFF.